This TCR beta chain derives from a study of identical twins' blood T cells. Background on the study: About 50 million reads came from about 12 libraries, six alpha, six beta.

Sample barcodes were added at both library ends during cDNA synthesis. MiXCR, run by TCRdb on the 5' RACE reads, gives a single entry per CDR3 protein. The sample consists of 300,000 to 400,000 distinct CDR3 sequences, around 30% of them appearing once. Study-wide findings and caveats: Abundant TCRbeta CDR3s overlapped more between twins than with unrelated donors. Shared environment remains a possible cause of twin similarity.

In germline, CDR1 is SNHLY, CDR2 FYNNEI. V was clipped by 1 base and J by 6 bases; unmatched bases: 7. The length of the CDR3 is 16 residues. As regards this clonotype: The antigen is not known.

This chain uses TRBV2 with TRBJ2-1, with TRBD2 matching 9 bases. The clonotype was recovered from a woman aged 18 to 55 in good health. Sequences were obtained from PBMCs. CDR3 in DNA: TGTGCCAGCAGTGAAGACCCTAGCGGGAATCCCAATGAGCAGTTCTTC. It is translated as CASSEDPSGNPNEQFF.